This T cell receptor (beta chain) was obtained from a study of blood T cell repertoires in COVID-19 (dated by TCRdb to 2018 to 2021). Background on the whole study: Collaborator samples came from the United States, Italy and Spain and covered acute and convalescent phases of COVID-19. The material from the prospective study consisted of cDNA or gDNA derived from T cells, B-cell-depleted T cells, or PBMCs. Deeply sampled blood TCRbeta repertoires from subjects exposed to, actively infected with, or recovered from COVID-19 were included in the dataset. A freely available public database, intended as a resource for researchers studying the immune response to SARS-CoV-2, is where the repertoires were released. The samples were drawn from the first 160 participants of the ongoing ImmuneRACE study and from over 950 subjects provided by 6 global collaborators. Sample metadata almost always included a de-identified subject ID, COVID-19 status, age in years and sex. Where HLA class I and class II types were available, the types were taken from metadata supplied by the sample provider, not from assay-based typing.

The germline V gene specifies SGDLS as CDR1 and YYNGEE as CDR2. The CDR3 holds 18 amino acids from the cysteine to the phenylalanine. The DNA shown is the 54-base CDR3, in frame from base 1. V is trimmed back by 3 bases and J by 0 bases, and the junction contains 8 bases that no gene match accounts for. Participants in the prospective study were enrolled through a virtual design, were aged about 18 to 90 years, and lived in 24 United States geographic areas. To assign participants to cohorts, the prospective study relied on clinical history that participants themselves reported in a screening survey and a study questionnaire. For ImmuneRACE Cohort 3, a participant was defined as recovered based on two consecutive negative NP/OP PCR tests, clearance by a healthcare professional, or resolution of symptoms. Mobile phlebotomists in the prospective study collected whole blood, serum and a nasopharyngeal or oropharyngeal swab from every participant. Participants in the prospective study had the option to provide additional blood draws and questionnaires over an approximately 2-month period. Before DNA extraction, blood samples from the prospective study were shipped at room temperature or frozen.

Worth noting for this clone: Its binding antigen is unknown. No base quality values were provided; no much bigger clone lies one nucleotide off.

TCRbeta CDR3 regions were amplified from genomic DNA by means of the immunoSEQ Assay, a bias-controlled multiplex PCR. On the study's bioinformatics: The number of nucleated cells in each sample was estimated by amplification of reference gene primers within the assay. To quantify the absolute abundance of each unique TCRbeta CDR3 rearrangement, sequence reads were collapsed and filtered. For each sample, productive Simpson clonality was calculated by taking the square root of Simpson's diversity index across productive rearrangements. TCRdb took this table from immuneACCESS and kept in-frame rearrangements with V and J called. Such tables lack part of the clones; where checked against another copy, unresolved V genes explain under half of the gap, and the rest is unexplained. V and J calls and clone size follow that table, whereas D and trimming were derived from the DNA. The sample includes 300,000 to 450,000 clones, with around 87% observed a single time. 1% to 1.5% of the sample is held by the ten biggest clonotypes.

The paper's findings and limits, for the study overall: The amount of clinical and demographic metadata varied by source and participant and was provided uncurated.

This TCR was recovered from a man under 40 who had recovered from COVID-19. Material: PBMCs or T cells enriched from blood (not recorded which). The chain couples TRBV9 to TRBJ1-3, and 11 junction bases match TRBD1. The CDR3 loop reads CASSAGVGTGGSGNTIYF. The bases read TGTGCCAGCAGCGCGGGTGTGGGGACAGGGGGCTCTGGAAACACCATATATTTT.